What follows are 17 T cell receptor beta chains derived from one specimen sequenced in a study of shared clonotypes between healthy human individuals. Profiling relied on immunoSEQ multiplex PCR, and the TCRdb table lists in-frame clones only, not all of them. There are around 510,000 clones in the sample; 95% to 96% occur only once, and 0.055% to 0.075% lies in the top ten. The sample was naive CD4+ T cells sorted from blood. Subset given: CD45RA+ positively selected. The receptor source for this set is a woman in her thirties in good health.

This clone was recorded once. The rearrangement joins TRBV5-4 to TRBJ1-4; TRBD1 matches at 7 bases. J was trimmed by 6 bases and V by 4 bases; bases with no gene match: 6. There are 14 residues in the CDR3. Germline CDR1 reads SGHNT; CDR2 reads YYREEE (reference sequence). CDR3 sequence: CASSQGGRDEKLFF. In DNA form, the CDR3 reads TGTGCCAGCAGCCAGGGGGGAAGGGATGAAAAACTGTTTTTT. Looking up the rest from reference TRBV5-4 and TRBJ1-4 gives the full variable domain: ETGVTQSPTHLIKTRGQQVTLRCSSQSGHNTVSWYQQALGQGPQFIFQYYREEENGRGNFPPRFSGLQFPNYSSELNVNALELDDSALYLCASSQGGRDEKLFFGSGTQLSVL.

The chain joins TRBV7-9 to TRBJ1-5; D not certain. V was clipped by 1 base and J by 0 bases, with 10 bases between them. Germline CDR1 and CDR2: SEHNR and FQNEAQ (reference sequence). This CDR3 comprises 16 residues. The CDR3 bases are TGTGCCAGCAGCTTAGGTTCCGGGAATAGCAATCAGCCCCAGCATTTT. It translates to CASSLGSGNSNQPQHF.

V usage is TRBV2 and J usage is TRBJ1-5; D is unresolved. This CDR3 comprises 16 residues. Deletions cut 3 bases from V and 4 bases from J, with 16 bases between. Germline V CDR1 and CDR2: SNHLY, FYNNEI. The CDR3 protein is CASSDMDQALNQPQHF. The CDR3 region has the DNA TGTGCCAGCAGTGATATGGACCAAGCATTAAATCAGCCCCAGCATTTT.

The chain has TRBV5-1 and TRBJ1-1; 9 nucleotides agree with TRBD1. The CDR3 has 15 amino acids. From germline, CDR1 is SGHRS and CDR2 YFSETQ. V trimming: 4 bases; J trimming: 2 bases; junction bases outside the gene matches: 6. Here the CDR3 reads CASSLRTGANTEAFF. The CDR3 DNA reads as TGCGCCAGCAGCCTACGGACAGGGGCCAACACTGAAGCTTTCTTT.

The CDR3 loop is CASSPTTGLVGEQYF. CDR3 DNA: TGTGCCAGCAGCCCTACGACAGGTCTCGTTGGCGAGCAGTACTTC. The chain couples TRBV6-5 to TRBJ2-5; D is perhaps TRBD1 (6 bases). With the DNA end fitting TRBJ2-7 better, the J assignment may be wrong. The CDR3 loop spans 15 amino acids. Germline V CDR1 and CDR2: MNHEY, SVGAGI.

J is TRBJ1-3 and V is TRBV5-1, with D unresolved. Per germline, CDR1 SGHRS and CDR2 YFSETQ. Trimming removed 2 bases at V and 0 bases at J, with 6 bases between. The CDR3 runs to 14 residues. CDR3 nucleotide sequence: TGCGCCAGCAGCTTCGGGAGCTCTGGAAACACCATATATTTT. It encodes CASSFGSSGNTIYF.

To note about this clone: The same CDR3 is also encoded by other DNA sequences in this sample. The J gene is TRBJ1-3, the V gene TRBV18; no clear D. V lost 2 bases and J 0 bases, leaving 8 bases between the germline ends. From germline, CDR1 is KGHSH and CDR2 LQKENI. The CDR3 runs 15 residues. The CDR3 bases are TGTGCCAGCTCACCAAGAACAGACTCTGGAAACACCATATATTTT. Translation gives CASSPRTDSGNTIYF.

CDR3 nucleotide sequence: TGTGCCAGCTCACCACGCGCTTCTAATGAAAAACTGTTTTTT. Its translation is CASSPRASNEKLFF. The chain uses TRBV18 and TRBJ1-4; D is uncertain. The V end was cut by 1 base, the J end by 3 bases, with 6 bases between. Germline CDR1 reads KGHSH; CDR2 reads LQKENI. The CDR3 runs to 14 residues.

The chain employs TRBV5-4 and TRBJ2-1; 10 nucleotides line up with TRBD2. This CDR3 has 14 amino acids. The junction had 5 bases not matched to a gene; V was cut back by 3 bases and J by 8 bases. Germline V gene sequence: CDR1 SGHNT, CDR2 YYREEE (reference sequence). For the CDR3, the DNA is TGTGCCAGCAGCTCCGGGACTAGCGTGGATGAGCAGTTCTTC. Protein sequence: CASSSGTSVDEQFF.

The V gene is TRBV7-9, the J gene TRBJ2-3, with TRBD1 matching over 7 bases. The CDR3 runs to 14 residues. CDR1 is SEHNR, CDR2 FQNEAQ, per germline (reference sequence). J gave up 4 bases and V 2 bases, and 3 bases lay outside the gene matches. The CDR3 sequence: CASSLTGVADTQYF. CDR3 bases: TGTGCCAGCAGCTTAACAGGGGTTGCAGATACGCAGTATTTT.

The genes are TRBV10-2 and TRBJ2-6; 7 positions agree with TRBD2. CDR1 WSHSY and CDR2 SAAADI come from the germline V gene. This CDR3 spans 16 amino acids. V gave up 3 bases and J gave up 0 bases; unmatched junction bases: 2. The CDR3 sequence is CASSDGRTSGANVLTF. As DNA, the CDR3 is TGCGCCAGCAGTGACGGGAGGACCTCTGGGGCCAACGTCCTGACTTTC.

The rearrangement uses TRBV5-1 and TRBJ2-7, with 11 bases lining up with TRBD2. CDR3 size: 15 residues. Germline V lookup: CDR1 SGHRS, CDR2 YFSETQ. Trimming at V came to 4 bases and at J to 3 bases, leaving 6 bases not matched to a gene. CDR3: CASSTGTSGHYEQYF. Here the CDR3 DNA reads TGCGCCAGCAGCACCGGGACTAGCGGACACTACGAGCAGTACTTC.

V usage is TRBV20-1 and J usage is TRBJ2-7; TRBD1 is a possible D gene (6 bases). Germline assignment: CDR1 DFQATT and CDR2 SNEGSKA (reference sequence). This CDR3 has 11 residues. V lost 7 bases and J lost 4, with 11 bases in between. Written as DNA, the CDR3 is TGCAGTGTACAGGGCCCGTACGAGCAGTACTTC. Residues: CSVQGPYEQYF.

The chain joins TRBV7-2 to TRBJ1-1; D is perhaps TRBD1 (5 bases). V was shortened by 1 base and J by 7 bases, with 16 bases between the two germline ends. This CDR3 contains 15 residues. Germline lookup yields CDR1 SGHTA and CDR2 FQGNSA. This CDR3 reads CASSLVSGGGGEAFF. CDR3 in DNA: TGTGCCAGCAGCTTAGTGAGTGGTGGCGGGGGTGAAGCTTTCTTT.

Comments on this clone: This sample also contains other DNA sequences that code for the same CDR3. V and J are TRBV6-4 and TRBJ1-1; TRBD1 might be the D (6 bases). The CDR3 has 13 residues. The germline CDR1 and CDR2 sequences are MRHNA and SNTAGT. V lost 3 bases and J 3 bases, leaving 8 bases between the germline ends. The CDR3 is CASSEQGDTEAFF. CDR3 nucleotide sequence: TGTGCCAGCAGTGAACAGGGAGACACTGAAGCTTTCTTT.

The chain links TRBV11-3 to TRBJ2-2; TRBD1 aligns across 9 bases. V shed 5 bases, J shed 8 bases, and the junction held 15 bases outside the gene matches. CDR3 size: 17 residues. Germline loops: CDR1 SGHNT, CDR2 YENEEA. The CDR3 sequence: CASSPSPGQGSLGELFF. CDR3 nucleotides: TGTGCCAGCAGCCCTAGCCCGGGACAGGGAAGTCTGGGGGAGCTGTTTTTT.

This chain links TRBV5-1 with TRBJ1-1, with a tentative D call TRBD1 (6 bases). The CDR3 is 14 residues long. Trimming left V 1 base short and J 0 bases short, with 7 bases between. Germline V gene sequence: CDR1 SGHRS, CDR2 YFSETQ. The CDR3 coding sequence is TGCGCCAGCAGCTTGTCAGGGGTGAACACTGAAGCTTTCTTT. Its translation is CASSLSGVNTEAFF.